One sample yielded the 17 T cell receptor beta chains listed below, sequenced in a study of PD-L1 blockade in urothelial cancer. Produced via immunoSEQ multiplex PCR; TCRdb's table is partial and in-frame only. The sample contains roughly 100,000 clones, around 90% of which appear only once. The time point denotes: pretreatment peripheral blood. The source was PBMCs, collected around atezolizumab (anti-PD-L1) treatment. The receptor set was obtained from a woman older than 75 with urothelial cancer.

This chain uses TRBV30 with TRBJ1-5; 8 nucleotides align to TRBD1. Trimming took 3 bases from V and 6 from J; bases not matched to a gene: 7. The CDR3 is 14 residues long. In germline, CDR1 is GTSNPN, CDR2 SVGIG (reference sequence). CDR3 residues: CAWSGQGAGQPQHF. In nucleotides, the CDR3 is TGTGCCTGGAGCGGGCAGGGGGCAGGTCAGCCCCAGCATTTT.

V usage is TRBV27 and J usage is TRBJ2-3, with D perhaps matching TRBD2 (5 bases). The germline V gene encodes CDR1 MNHEY and CDR2 SMNVEV (reference sequence). The CDR3 sequence is 17 residues long. Trimming removed 2 bases from V and 6 bases from J, with 21 bases in between. The CDR3 bases are TGTGCCAGCAGTTTACCTTCTCAGACGGGATTCAGGGATACGCAGTATTTT. It is translated as CASSLPSQTGFRDTQYF.

The chain is built from TRBV27 and TRBJ2-6; TRBD2 aligns across 9 bases. Germline V gene data show CDR1 as MNHEY and CDR2 as SMNVEV (reference sequence). J was trimmed by 0 bases and V by 7 bases; bases with no gene match: 22. This CDR3 region has 22 residues. CDR3: CASTRFSVAGAHQDSGANVLTF. CDR3 sequence (DNA): TGTGCCAGCACCCGCTTTTCGGTAGCGGGAGCCCATCAGGACTCTGGGGCCAACGTCCTGACTTTC.

The rearrangement joins TRBV18 to TRBJ1-3; D may be TRBD1 (5 bases). Germline lookup yields CDR1 KGHSH and CDR2 LQKENI. CDR3 length: 15 residues. Trimming stripped 2 bases from V and 2 bases from J, with 10 bases between. The CDR3 coding sequence is TGTGCCAGCTCACCAACTGGACAAGCTGGAAACACCATATATTTT. It specifies CASSPTGQAGNTIYF. Together with reference TRBV18 and TRBJ1-3, the CDR3 gives the full variable domain: NAGVMQNPRHLVRRRGQEARLRCSPMKGHSHVYWYRQLPEEGLKFMVYLQKENIIDESGMPKERFSAEFPKEGPSILRIQQVVRGDSAAYFCASSPTGQAGNTIYFGEGSWLTVV.

This clone was counted only a few times. The chain employs TRBV5-8 and TRBJ1-3; D gene unclear. CDR1 and CDR2 (germline): SGHTS, YDEGEE. CDR3 length: 15 residues. V was shortened by 5 bases and J by 0 bases, with 12 bases between the two germline ends. The CDR3 DNA reads TGTGCCAGCAGTCGGCTGCAGGTCTCTGGAAACACCATATATTTT. This encodes CASSRLQVSGNTIYF. Full variable domain (rest looked up from reference TRBV5-8 and TRBJ1-3): EAGVTQSPTHLIKTRGQQATLRCSPISGHTSVYWYQQALGLGLQFLLWYDEGEERNRGNFPPRFSGRQFPNYSSELNVNALELEDSALYLCASSRLQVSGNTIYFGEGSWLTVV.

The rearrangement uses TRBV2 and TRBJ2-2, with TRBD2 matching over 9 bases. J gave up 1 base and V 2 bases, and 5 bases lay outside the gene matches. CDR1 SNHLY and CDR2 FYNNEI come from the germline V gene. CDR3 length: 17 residues. CDR3: CASSEWREGKNTGELFF. In DNA form, the CDR3 reads TGTGCCAGCAGTGAATGGCGGGAGGGAAAGAACACCGGGGAGCTGTTTTTT.

This chain links TRBV11-2 with TRBJ1-5, with TRBD1 as a possible D gene (5 bases). Trimming shortened V by 4 bases and J by 4 bases, and 8 bases separated the two germline ends. CDR3 size: 13 residues. CDR1 is SGHAT and CDR2 is FQNNGV in the germline V gene. CDR3 in DNA: TGTGCCAGCAGCTCCCAGGGTAATCAGCCCCAGCATTTT. The encoded protein is CASSSQGNQPQHF.

V usage is TRBV10-3 and J usage is TRBJ2-2; a possible D gene is TRBD2 (6 bases). The germline gives CDR1 ENHRY, CDR2 SYGVKD. The CDR3 contains 14 residues. V dropped 5 bases and J dropped 5 bases, with 12 bases sitting between them. CDR3 region: CAISPGSGTGELFF. CDR3 sequence (DNA): TGTGCCATCAGTCCCGGGAGCGGGACCGGGGAGCTGTTTTTT.

CDR3 amino acids: CASSFRGYDEQYF. CDR3 nucleotides: TGTGCCAGCAGCTTCCGGGGTTACGACGAGCAGTACTTC. The rearrangement joins TRBV5-6 to TRBJ2-7; possibly TRBD2 for D (5 bases). The CDR3 totals 13 residues. CDR1 is SGHDT and CDR2 is YYEEEE in the germline V gene. The V end lost 2 bases, the J end lost 5 bases, and 11 bases lay between the germline ends.

The chain is built from TRBV28 and TRBJ1-2; 8 nucleotides line up with TRBD1. This CDR3 region has 13 residues. With 5 bases clipped from V and 8 bases from J, the junction kept 7 bases outside the gene matches. Germline values: CDR1 MDHEN, CDR2 SYDVKM. DNA for the CDR3: TGTGCCAGCAGTCCTACAGGGGGAAAAGGCTACACCTTC. It translates to CASSPTGGKGYTF.

This chain uses TRBV19 with TRBJ1-5, with no clear D. Germline V gene lookup returns CDR1 LNHDA and CDR2 SQIVND (reference sequence). The CDR3 has 13 residues. V was cut by 5 bases and J by 0 bases, with 5 bases left in between. The CDR3 DNA reads as TGTGCCAGTAGTCCTTATAGCAATCAGCCCCAGCATTTT. Translated: CASSPYSNQPQHF.

The CDR3: CASSFWAPEGYEQYF. CDR3 DNA sequence: TGTGCCAGCAGTTTCTGGGCCCCTGAAGGCTACGAGCAGTACTTC. This rearrangement joins TRBV27 to TRBJ2-7; D call uncertain. The CDR3 covers 15 residues. CDR1 and CDR2 (germline): MNHEY, SMNVEV (reference sequence). V lost 3 bases and J lost 3, with 15 bases in between.

The CDR3 coding sequence is TGTGCCATCAGCCTGACAGGGGAGGGTGAAAAACTGTTTTTT. Its translation is CAISLTGEGEKLFF. The chain links TRBV10-3 to TRBJ1-4, with 8 bases that match TRBD1. V lost 6 bases and J lost 7; bases outside the gene matches: 7. The CDR3 spans 14 residues. Per the germline V gene, CDR1 is ENHRY and CDR2 is SYGVKD.

V is TRBV19 and J is TRBJ2-3; TRBD2 aligns across 9 bases. J gave up 1 base and V 4 bases, and 6 bases lay outside the gene matches. This CDR3 comprises 16 residues. CDR1 LNHDA and CDR2 SQIVND come from the germline V gene (reference sequence). The CDR3, as DNA: TGTGCCAGTAGTACCCGACTAGCGGCGCGCACAGATACGCAGTATTTT. This encodes CASSTRLAARTDTQYF.

This chain joins TRBV19 and TRBJ2-1, with TRBD2 matching 10 bases. Losses at the gene ends were 8 bases for V and 3 bases for J; bases not matched to a gene: 7. Germline loops: CDR1 LNHDA, CDR2 SQIVND (reference sequence). The CDR3 is made up of 15 amino acids. The CDR3 DNA sequence: TGTGCCAGTGGGTCTAGCGGGGGTCTCTACAATGAGCAGTTCTTC. It codes for CASGSSGGLYNEQFF. The entire variable domain, with the rest obtained from reference TRBV19 and TRBJ2-1, is as follows: DGGITQSPKYLFRKEGQNVTLSCEQNLNHDAMYWYRQDPGQGLRLIYYSQIVNDFQKGDIAEGYSVSREKKESFPLTVTSAQKNPTAFYLCASGSSGGLYNEQFFGPGTRLTVL.

The chain carries TRBV5-6 and TRBJ1-2; no definite D call. The CDR3 loop spans 17 amino acids. Germline V gene lookup returns CDR1 SGHDT and CDR2 YYEEEE. Between the trimmed V and J ends, which lost 3 bases and 6 bases, there was a span of 24 bases. The DNA for the CDR3 is TGTGCCAGCAGCTCTTTACTAGCACGGATCTCGGAGGATGGCTACACCTTC. This encodes CASSSLLARISEDGYTF.

In this sample, this clone turned up a few times. J is TRBJ1-4 and V is TRBV27; D is perhaps TRBD1 (6 bases). The CDR3 covers 14 residues. Trimming took 4 bases from V and 7 from J, leaving 13 bases between them. The germline V gene encodes CDR1 MNHEY and CDR2 SMNVEV (reference sequence). The CDR3 loop is CASSSLGAREKLFF. Written as DNA, the CDR3 is TGTGCCAGCAGTTCATTGGGGGCGCGTGAAAAACTGTTTTTT. The variable domain in full, with the rest retrieved from reference TRBV27 and TRBJ1-4, is EAQVTQNPRYLITVTGKKLTVTCSQNMNHEYMSWYRQDPGLGLRQIYYSMNVEVTDKGDVPEGYKVSRKEKRNFPLILESPSPNQTSLYFCASSSLGAREKLFFGSGTQLSVL.